These 21 T cell receptor beta chains came from one sample sequenced in a study of T cell responses to AZD1222 COVID-19 vaccine. Sequencing used immunoSEQ multiplex PCR; TCRdb keeps in-frame clones, though not all of them. This table holds about 140,000 clones, over 90% found once. The sequencing here drew on peripheral blood, taken on day 0 of AZD1222 vaccination. All receptors come from an adult in good health.

The chain recombines TRBV6-2 or TRBV6-3 with TRBJ2-1, with TRBD2 matching over 8 bases. Looked up from germline, CDR1 is MNHEY and CDR2 is SVGEGT. CDR3 length: 17 residues. V gave up 6 bases and J gave up 4 bases; unmatched junction bases: 14. The CDR3 loop reads CASSHGTRAHYYNEQFF. For the CDR3, the DNA is TGTGCCAGCAGCCACGGGACTAGAGCCCACTATTACAATGAGCAGTTCTTC.

The chain carries TRBV3-1 (or the pseudogene TRBV3-2) and TRBJ2-5; D is unresolved. Trimming cost V 4 bases and J 1 base, with 4 bases left between them. The CDR3 loop spans 12 amino acids. Germline values: CDR1 LGHDT, CDR2 YNNKEL (reference sequence). CDR3 DNA: TGTGCCAGCAGCCCTACCCAAGAGACCCAGTACTTC. This gives the protein CASSPTQETQYF.

The V call is TRBV5-1, the J call TRBJ2-7; 9 nucleotides align to TRBD1. Unmatched junction bases numbered 4, after V lost 1 base and J lost 2 bases. The germline CDR1 and CDR2 sequences are SGHRS and YFSETQ. This CDR3 contains 15 residues. Here the CDR3 reads CASSLMGQGTYEQYF. Written as DNA, the CDR3 is TGCGCCAGCAGCTTGATGGGACAGGGAACCTACGAGCAGTACTTC.

The V gene is TRBV27, the J gene TRBJ2-1; D is perhaps TRBD2 (6 bases). V lost 0 bases and J lost 8, with 8 bases in between. Germline lookup yields CDR1 MNHEY and CDR2 SMNVEV (reference sequence). The CDR3 extends over 13 amino acids. This CDR3 is CASSLSPSDEQFF. DNA of the CDR3: TGTGCCAGCAGTTTATCGCCTAGCGATGAGCAGTTCTTC.

V is TRBV25-1 and J is TRBJ1-2, with 7 bases that match TRBD1. CDR3 length: 14 amino acids. Per germline, CDR1 MGHDK and CDR2 SYGVNS. Trimming cost V 6 bases and J 4 bases; bases outside gene matches: 8. The CDR3 region has the DNA TGTGCCAGCAGCGACAGGGTTTTAAGCTATGGCTACACCTTC. This gives the protein CASSDRVLSYGYTF.

This chain's CDR3 is CASSPIGQGLGANVLTF. Written as DNA, the CDR3 is TGTGCCAGCTCACCAATAGGACAGGGGCTTGGGGCCAACGTCCTGACTTTC. The chain links TRBV18 to TRBJ2-6, with TRBD1 identical over 9 bases. Germline CDR1 and CDR2: KGHSH and LQKENI. J lost 3 bases, V lost 2 bases, and 5 bases had no gene match. The CDR3 is 17 amino acids.

This sequence joins TRBV14 and TRBJ2-7, with no clear D. Germline V gives CDR1 SGHDN, CDR2 FVKESK. Trimming stripped 2 bases from V and 2 bases from J, with 16 bases between. The CDR3 consists of 16 residues. CDR3 bases: TGTGCCAGCAGCCAATTTTATAGACCTGATCCCTACGAGCAGTACTTC. It yields the protein CASSQFYRPDPYEQYF.

This clone was detected only once. This chain connects TRBV14 to TRBJ2-3, with D perhaps TRBD1 or TRBD2 (5 bases each). CDR1 is SGHDN, CDR2 FVKESK, per germline. This CDR3 comprises 14 residues. Trimming took off 4 bases at V and 5 bases at J, with 13 bases between the two ends. The CDR3 loop is CASSRGTHQDTQYF. The CDR3 nucleotides read TGTGCCAGCAGCCGAGGGACCCACCAAGATACGCAGTATTTT.

The chain uses TRBV11-2 and TRBJ1-2, with a possible D match to TRBD1 (5 bases). The CDR3 is 14 residues long. Trimming pared 2 bases from V and 6 bases from J, leaving 13 bases between. CDR1 is SGHAT, CDR2 FQNNGV, per germline. For the CDR3, the DNA is TGTGCCAGCAGCTTATTGGGGCAGTCCGATGGCTACACCTTC. Translating it yields CASSLLGQSDGYTF. Drawing the rest from reference TRBV11-2 and TRBJ1-2, the complete variable domain is EAGVAQSPRYKIIEKRQSVAFWCNPISGHATLYWYQQILGQGPKLLIQFQNNGVVDDSQLPKDRFSAERLKGVDSTLKIQPAKLEDSAVYLCASSLLGQSDGYTFGSGTRLTVV.

V gene TRBV7-2 combines with J gene TRBJ1-5, with D perhaps matching TRBD1 (6 bases). V was clipped by 2 bases and J by 0 bases, with 11 bases between them. CDR3 length: 16 residues. Germline CDR1 is SGHTA and CDR2 is FQGNSA. The CDR3 reads CASSLQGTYSNQPQHF. The DNA for the CDR3 is TGTGCCAGCAGCTTACAGGGGACGTATAGCAATCAGCCCCAGCATTTT.

The chain is built from TRBV2 and TRBJ2-5; no definite D call. Germline-derived CDR1 and CDR2 are SNHLY and FYNNEI. The CDR3 consists of 12 residues. V was clipped by 6 bases and J by 5 bases, with 10 bases between them. This CDR3 is CASSRVRETQYF. CDR3 sequence (DNA): TGTGCCAGCAGCCGGGTTCGGGAGACCCAGTACTTC.

The CDR3 sequence is CASSKGQRRAYEQYF. DNA for the CDR3: TGTGCCAGCAGTAAGGGACAGAGACGAGCCTACGAGCAGTACTTC. The chain couples TRBV6-5 to TRBJ2-7; 7 positions match TRBD1. CDR3 length: 15 residues. Germline loops: CDR1 MNHEY, CDR2 SVGAGI. Germline trimming cut 5 bases from V and 2 bases from J; bases unmatched to any gene: 9.

This clone was seen just once. The chain recombines TRBV20-1 with TRBJ2-1; D remains ambiguous. The V gene lost 3 bases and the J gene lost 5 bases, with 5 bases spanning the gap. Germline V gene sequence: CDR1 DFQATT, CDR2 SNEGSKA (reference sequence). The CDR3 sequence is 11 residues long. CDR3 region: CSASGHNEQFF. The CDR3 bases are TGCAGTGCTAGTGGGCACAATGAGCAGTTCTTC.

V and J are TRBV19 and TRBJ1-2, with no clear D. Trimming pared 9 bases from V and 7 bases from J, leaving 24 bases between. Germline assignment: CDR1 LNHDA and CDR2 SQIVND (reference sequence). This CDR3 has 15 residues. CDR3 loop: CASQMSAAIGFGYTF. The DNA for the CDR3 is TGTGCCAGCCAGATGAGCGCGGCGATTGGCTTTGGCTACACCTTC.

The V and J genes are TRBV4-2 and TRBJ2-1, with 7 bases lining up with TRBD1. The CDR3 spans 16 residues. CDR1 and CDR2 (germline): LGHNA, YNFKEQ. V lost 1 base to trimming and J lost 0 bases; unmatched junction nucleotides: 3. The CDR3 coding sequence is TGTGCCAGCAGCCAAGGACAGGGCGTCTCCTACAATGAGCAGTTCTTC. Encoded protein: CASSQGQGVSYNEQFF.

The J gene is TRBJ1-2, the V gene TRBV30, with 7 positions matching TRBD1. The V segment lost 2 bases and the J segment 5 bases; nucleotides outside the gene matches: 11. The CDR3 is 15 residues long. Germline V gene sequence: CDR1 GTSNPN, CDR2 SVGIG (reference sequence). CDR3 protein: CAWSSPHRGGYGYTF. The CDR3 region has the DNA TGTGCCTGGAGTAGCCCCCACAGGGGTGGATATGGCTACACCTTC.

This chain links TRBV5-1 with TRBJ1-4, with a possible D match to TRBD1 (5 bases). The CDR3 is 17 amino acids. Germline V gives CDR1 SGHRS, CDR2 YFSETQ. V was pared by 3 bases and J by 0 bases, with 15 bases between. DNA of the CDR3: TGCGCCAGCAGCTCCGACGGGGGAACCGCAACTAATGAAAAACTGTTTTTT. Its translation is CASSSDGGTATNEKLFF.

The gene calls are TRBV19 and TRBJ2-2; no clear D gene. CDR1 LNHDA and CDR2 SQIVND come from the germline V gene (reference sequence). CDR3 length: 14 residues. Trimming removed 3 bases from V and 4 bases from J, with 9 bases in between. The CDR3 loop reads CASSIWGGTGELFF. In DNA, the CDR3 is TGTGCCAGTAGTATCTGGGGTGGCACCGGGGAGCTGTTTTTT.

V usage is TRBV27 and J usage is TRBJ2-7; 10 bases line up with TRBD2. The CDR3 spans 13 residues. With 8 bases clipped from V and 2 bases from J, the junction kept 3 bases outside the gene matches. Germline V gene sequence: CDR1 MNHEY, CDR2 SMNVEV (reference sequence). The CDR3 DNA sequence: TGTGCCAGCTCGGGACTAGCGACCTACGAGCAGTACTTC. Protein product: CASSGLATYEQYF.

The gene calls are TRBV5-1 and TRBJ2-5; weak D call: TRBD1 (5 bases). V was cut by 1 base and J by 4 bases, with 14 bases left in between. Germline CDR1 SGHRS, CDR2 YFSETQ. CDR3 length equals 15 residues. CDR3 protein: CASSLSLTGGETQYF. The CDR3, as DNA: TGCGCCAGCAGCTTGTCGTTAACAGGTGGAGAGACCCAGTACTTC. Variable domain in full (rest from reference TRBV5-1 and TRBJ2-5): KAGVTQTPRYLIKTRGQQVTLSCSPISGHRSVSWYQQTPGQGLQFLFEYFSETQRNKGNFPGRFSGRQFSNSRSEMNVSTLELGDSALYLCASSLSLTGGETQYFGPGTRLLVL.

V is TRBV6-5 and J is TRBJ1-5; no firm D call. CDR3 length equals 15 residues. Between the trimmed V and J ends, which lost 0 bases and 0 bases, there was a span of 6 bases. In germline, CDR1 is MNHEY, CDR2 SVGAGI. In DNA, the CDR3 is TGTGCCAGCAGTTACTCGGACTTTAGCAATCAGCCCCAGCATTTT. It codes for CASSYSDFSNQPQHF.